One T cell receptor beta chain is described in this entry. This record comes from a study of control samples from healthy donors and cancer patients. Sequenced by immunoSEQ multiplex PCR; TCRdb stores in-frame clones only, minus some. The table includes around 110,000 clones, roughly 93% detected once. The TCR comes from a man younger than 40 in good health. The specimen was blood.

The CDR3 spells CASSGRAGFNTEAFF. CDR3 in DNA: TGTGCCAGCAGTGGAAGAGCTGGTTTCAACACTGAAGCTTTCTTT. The chain recombines TRBV25-1 with TRBJ1-1; D ambiguous. The CDR3 loop spans 15 amino acids. Germline V gene lookup returns CDR1 MGHDK and CDR2 SYGVNS. The V and J ends lost 4 bases and 2 bases respectively, with 14 bases between them.